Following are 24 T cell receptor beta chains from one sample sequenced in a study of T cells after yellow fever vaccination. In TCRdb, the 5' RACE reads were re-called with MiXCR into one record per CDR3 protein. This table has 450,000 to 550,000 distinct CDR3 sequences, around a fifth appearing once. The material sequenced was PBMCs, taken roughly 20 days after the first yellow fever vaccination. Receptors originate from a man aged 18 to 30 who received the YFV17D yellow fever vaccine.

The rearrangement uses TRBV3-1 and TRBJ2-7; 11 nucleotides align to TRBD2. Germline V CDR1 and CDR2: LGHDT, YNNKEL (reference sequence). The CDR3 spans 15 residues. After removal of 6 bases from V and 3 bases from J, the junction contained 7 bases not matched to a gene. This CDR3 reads CASRLSGGGNYEQYF. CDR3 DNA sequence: TGTGCCAGCAGACTTAGCGGGGGGGGCAACTACGAGCAGTACTTC.

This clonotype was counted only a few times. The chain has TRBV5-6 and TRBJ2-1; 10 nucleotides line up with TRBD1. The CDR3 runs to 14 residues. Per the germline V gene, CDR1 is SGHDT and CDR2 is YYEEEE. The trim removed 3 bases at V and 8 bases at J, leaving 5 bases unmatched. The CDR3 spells CASSYGQGGDEQFF. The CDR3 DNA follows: TGTGCCAGCAGCTACGGACAGGGGGGCGATGAGCAGTTCTTC.

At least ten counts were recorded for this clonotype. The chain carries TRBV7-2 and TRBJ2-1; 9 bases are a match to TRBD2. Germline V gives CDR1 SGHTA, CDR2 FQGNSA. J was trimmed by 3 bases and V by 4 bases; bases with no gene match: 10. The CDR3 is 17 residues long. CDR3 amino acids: CASSSGGGSGGYNEQFF. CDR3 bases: TGTGCCAGCAGCTCGGGCGGGGGTAGCGGGGGCTACAATGAGCAGTTCTTC.

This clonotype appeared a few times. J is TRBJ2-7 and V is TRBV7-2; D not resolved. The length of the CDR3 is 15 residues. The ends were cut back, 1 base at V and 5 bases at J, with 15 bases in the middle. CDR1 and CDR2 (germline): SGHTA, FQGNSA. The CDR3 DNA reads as TGTGCCAGCAGCTTAGACTCGGGTCGGGTGAACGAGCAGTACTTC. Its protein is CASSLDSGRVNEQYF. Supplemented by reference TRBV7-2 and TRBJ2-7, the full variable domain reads GAGVSQSPSNKVTEKGKDVELRCDPISGHTALYWYRQSLGQGLEFLIYFQGNSAPDKSGLPSDRFSAERTGGSVSTLTIQRTQQEDSAVYLCASSLDSGRVNEQYFGPGTRLTVT.

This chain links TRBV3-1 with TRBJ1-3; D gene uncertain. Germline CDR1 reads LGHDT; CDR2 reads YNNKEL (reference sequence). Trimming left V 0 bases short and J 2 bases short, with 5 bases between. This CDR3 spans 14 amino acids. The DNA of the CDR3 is TGTGCCAGCAGCCAAGATCTCCCTGGAAACACCATATATTTT. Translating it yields CASSQDLPGNTIYF.

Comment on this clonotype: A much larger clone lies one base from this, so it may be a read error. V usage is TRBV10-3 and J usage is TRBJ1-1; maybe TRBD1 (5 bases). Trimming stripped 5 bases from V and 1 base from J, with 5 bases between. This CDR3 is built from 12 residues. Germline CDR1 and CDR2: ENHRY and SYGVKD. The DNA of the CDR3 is TGTGCCATCAGTACAGGGAACACTGAAGCTTTCTTT. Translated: CAISTGNTEAFF.

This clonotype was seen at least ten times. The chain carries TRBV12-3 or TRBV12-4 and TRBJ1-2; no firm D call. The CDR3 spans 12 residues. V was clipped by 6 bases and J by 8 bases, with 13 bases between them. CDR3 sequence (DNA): TGTGCCAGCAGCTTTCCCCTGAGGGGCTACACCTTC. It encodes CASSFPLRGYTF.

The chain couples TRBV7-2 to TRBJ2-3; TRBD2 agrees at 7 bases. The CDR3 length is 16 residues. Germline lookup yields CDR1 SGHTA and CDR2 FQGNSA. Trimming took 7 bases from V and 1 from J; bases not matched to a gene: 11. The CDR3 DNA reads TGTGCCAGCACCCAGGGCCCAGCGGGGCGCACAGATACGCAGTATTTT. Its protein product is CASTQGPAGRTDTQYF.

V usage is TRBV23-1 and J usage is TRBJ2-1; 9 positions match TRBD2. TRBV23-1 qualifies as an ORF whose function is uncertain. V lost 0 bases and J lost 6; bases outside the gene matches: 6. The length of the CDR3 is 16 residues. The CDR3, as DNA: TGCGCCAGCAGTCAATCTGGCGGGGGGGCTCCCAATGAGCAGTTCTTC. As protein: CASSQSGGGAPNEQFF.

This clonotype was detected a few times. This CDR3 reads CAISEADRQGGYTF. The CDR3 DNA reads TGTGCCATCAGTGAGGCGGATAGGCAAGGTGGCTACACCTTC. The V gene is TRBV10-3, the J gene TRBJ1-2; D ambiguous. The V end was cut by 2 bases, the J end by 7 bases, with 14 bases between. This CDR3 spans 14 amino acids. Germline V gene data show CDR1 as ENHRY and CDR2 as SYGVKD.

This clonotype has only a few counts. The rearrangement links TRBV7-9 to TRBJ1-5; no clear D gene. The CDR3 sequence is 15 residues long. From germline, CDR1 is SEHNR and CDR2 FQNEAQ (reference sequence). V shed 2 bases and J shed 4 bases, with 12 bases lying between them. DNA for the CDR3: TGTGCCAGCAGCTTAAGAGGAACAGAGAATCAGCCCCAGCATTTT. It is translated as CASSLRGTENQPQHF.

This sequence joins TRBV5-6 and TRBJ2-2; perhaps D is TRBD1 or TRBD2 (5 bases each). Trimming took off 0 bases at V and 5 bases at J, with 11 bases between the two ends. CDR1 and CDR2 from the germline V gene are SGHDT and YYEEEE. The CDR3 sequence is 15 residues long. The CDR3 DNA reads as TGTGCCAGCAGCTTGGAAGGGACCAGGACCGGGGAGCTGTTTTTT. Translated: CASSLEGTRTGELFF.

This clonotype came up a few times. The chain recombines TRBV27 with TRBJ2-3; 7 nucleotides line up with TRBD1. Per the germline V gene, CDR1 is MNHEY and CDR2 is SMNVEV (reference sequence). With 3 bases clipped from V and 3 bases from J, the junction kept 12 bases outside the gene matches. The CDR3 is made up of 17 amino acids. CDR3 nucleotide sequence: TGTGCCAGCAGTTTTCCGATTCCGCAGGGGGAGACAGATACGCAGTATTTT. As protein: CASSFPIPQGETDTQYF.

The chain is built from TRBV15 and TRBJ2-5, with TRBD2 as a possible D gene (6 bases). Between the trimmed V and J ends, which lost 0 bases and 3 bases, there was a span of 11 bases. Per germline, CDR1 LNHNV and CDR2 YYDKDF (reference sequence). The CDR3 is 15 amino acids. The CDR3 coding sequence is TGTGCCACCAGCAGAGACCCGGGACTGAAAGAGACCCAGTACTTC. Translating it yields CATSRDPGLKETQYF.

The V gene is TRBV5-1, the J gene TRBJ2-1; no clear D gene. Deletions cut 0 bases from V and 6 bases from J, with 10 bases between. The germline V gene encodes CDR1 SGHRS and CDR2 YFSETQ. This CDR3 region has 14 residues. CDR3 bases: TGCGCCAGCAGCTTGGAGGCACCGAGCAATGAGCAGTTCTTC. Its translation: CASSLEAPSNEQFF.

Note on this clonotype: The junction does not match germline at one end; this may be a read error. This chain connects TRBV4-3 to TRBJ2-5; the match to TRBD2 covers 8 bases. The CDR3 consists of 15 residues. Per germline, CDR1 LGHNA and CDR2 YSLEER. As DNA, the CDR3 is TGCGCCAGCAACCAAGACACCGGGGGGGGAGAGACCCAGTACTTC. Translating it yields CASNQDTGGGETQYF.

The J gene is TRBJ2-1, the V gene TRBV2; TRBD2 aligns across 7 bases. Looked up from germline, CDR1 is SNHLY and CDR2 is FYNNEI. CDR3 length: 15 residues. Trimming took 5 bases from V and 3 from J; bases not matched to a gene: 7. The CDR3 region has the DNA TGTGCCAGCAGTCTTGGTCCGGGGGGCTACAATGAGCAGTTCTTC. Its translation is CASSLGPGGYNEQFF.

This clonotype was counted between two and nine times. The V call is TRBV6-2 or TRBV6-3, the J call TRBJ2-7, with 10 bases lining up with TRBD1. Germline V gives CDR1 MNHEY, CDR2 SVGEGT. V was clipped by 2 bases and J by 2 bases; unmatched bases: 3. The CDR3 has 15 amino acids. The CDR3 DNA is TGTGCCAGCAGTTACCTAGACAGGGGGCCCTACGAGCAGTACTTC. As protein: CASSYLDRGPYEQYF.

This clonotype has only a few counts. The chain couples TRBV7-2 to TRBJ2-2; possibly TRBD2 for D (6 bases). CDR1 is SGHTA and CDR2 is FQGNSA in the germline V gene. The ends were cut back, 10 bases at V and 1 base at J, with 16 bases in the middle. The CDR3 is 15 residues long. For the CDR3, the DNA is TGTGCCACCCGCGGGGAAAGGCGGAACACCGGGGAGCTGTTTTTT. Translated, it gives CATRGERRNTGELFF.

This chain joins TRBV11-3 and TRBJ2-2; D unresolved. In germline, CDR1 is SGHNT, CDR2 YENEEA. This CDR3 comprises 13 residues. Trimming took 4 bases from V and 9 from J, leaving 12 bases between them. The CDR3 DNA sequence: TGTGCCAGCAGCTACGGACCGAACAGGGAGCTGTTTTTT. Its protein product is CASSYGPNRELFF.

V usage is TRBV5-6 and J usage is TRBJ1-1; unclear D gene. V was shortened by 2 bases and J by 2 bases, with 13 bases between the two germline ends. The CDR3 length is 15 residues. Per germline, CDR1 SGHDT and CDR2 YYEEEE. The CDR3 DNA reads TGTGCCAGCAGCTTAGGCTTCGACTTAAACACTGAAGCTTTCTTT. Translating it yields CASSLGFDLNTEAFF.

The CDR3 bases are TGTGCCACGTCCGGGACAGGCGATGAAAAACTGTTTTTT. It specifies CATSGTGDEKLFF. The chain employs TRBV24-1 and TRBJ1-4; TRBD1 aligns across 8 bases. Germline CDR1 and CDR2: KGHDR and SFDVKD. The CDR3 is 13 amino acids. V shed 10 bases, J shed 6 bases, and the junction held 6 bases outside the gene matches.

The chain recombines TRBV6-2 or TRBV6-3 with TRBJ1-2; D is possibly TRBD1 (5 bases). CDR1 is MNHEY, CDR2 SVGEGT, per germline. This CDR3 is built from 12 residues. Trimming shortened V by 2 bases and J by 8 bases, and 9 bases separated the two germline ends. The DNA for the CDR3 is TGTGCCAGCAGTTACGGGAGGGGCGGCTACACCTTC. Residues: CASSYGRGGYTF.

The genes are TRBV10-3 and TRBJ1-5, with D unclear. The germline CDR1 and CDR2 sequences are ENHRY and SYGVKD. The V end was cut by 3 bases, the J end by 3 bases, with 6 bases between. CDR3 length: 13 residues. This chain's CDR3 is CAISERDNQPQHF. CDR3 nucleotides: TGTGCCATCAGTGAAAGGGACAATCAGCCCCAGCATTTT.